This TCR beta chain derives from a study of radiation and T cells in renal cell carcinoma. The repertoire was sequenced with immunoSEQ multiplex PCR; TCRdb's copy has only in-frame clones and lacks some. The profile shows about 49,000 clones, 75% to 85% of them singletons. This CDR3 comprises 14 residues. Germline V CDR1 and CDR2: MNHEY, SMNVEV (reference sequence). V lost 3 bases, J lost 8 bases, and 14 bases lay in between. Regarding time point: baseline pretreatment blood. Treatment described: 15 Gy SBRT to primary tumor, nephrectomy 4 weeks later. This clonotype originated in a woman between 65 and 79 years old with renal cell carcinoma. This sequence joins TRBV27 and TRBJ2-1; possible D gene TRBD2, 6 bases. Source: blood, taken from a patient whose treatment included radiotherapy and nephrectomy. As DNA, the CDR3 is TGTGCCAGCAGTTTGCTCCTCTCGGGGGATGAGCAGTTCTTC. Translated: CASSLLLSGDEQFF.